These T cell receptor beta chains were read from a single sample in a study of early T cells in non-severe SARS-CoV-2 infection. TCRdb processed the 5' RACE reads anew with MiXCR; each CDR3 protein has one entry. The sample has tens of thousands of distinct CDR3 sequences, about 14% seen once. The sample comprised whole blood. The receptors stem from an adult who was a healthcare worker with PCR-confirmed SARS-CoV-2 infection or an uninfected control (not recorded which). CDR3s include the opening cysteine and the closing phenylalanine or tryptophan. A D gene is named only where the DNA matches it firmly. Size is omitted from some rows. Given values are once, few, many or a class for expanded clones.

V,size,D,J,DNA,CDR3
TRBV6-2/TRBV6-3,.,TRBD1,TRBJ1-2,TGTGCCAGCAGAGCGGGACAGAACTCCCTCTATGGCTACACCTTC,CASRAGQNSLYGYTF
TRBV29-1,.,.,TRBJ2-5,TGCAGCGGGGAACTAGGACACGAGACCCAGTACTTC,CSGELGHETQYF
TRBV6-5,.,.,TRBJ2-2,TGTGCCAGCAGTTACTCACCGCTCGGGGAGCTGTTTTTT,CASSYSPLGELFF
TRBV27,few,.,TRBJ1-4,TGTGCCAGCAGCCTTATCACCCCGGGACAACTGAATGAAAAACTGTTTTTT,CASSLITPGQLNEKLFF
TRBV5-1,few,.,TRBJ2-7,TGCGCCAGCAGCTTGGCTGGCAGTACCGGCGAGCAGTACTTC,CASSLAGSTGEQYF
TRBV11-2,many,TRBD2,TRBJ2-3,TGTGCCAGCAGCTTACAGGGACTAGCGGGAGTTACCGGCACAGATACGCAGTATTTT,CASSLQGLAGVTGTDTQYF
TRBV4-1,.,.,TRBJ1-1,TGCGCCAGCAGCCAGAGGTTGGCACGGATGAACACTGAAGCTTTCTTT,CASSQRLARMNTEAFF
TRBV2,many,.,TRBJ1-4,TGTGCCAGCAGTCGGACAGAAGGTGAAAAACTGTTTTTT,CASSRTEGEKLFF
TRBV7-2,many,.,TRBJ1-2,TGTGCCAGCAGCTTACCAGGGATGTCCTATGGCTACACCTTC,CASSLPGMSYGYTF
TRBV20-1,.,TRBD2,TRBJ2-1,TGCAGTGCTAAACTAGCGGGAGACAGGGGTGAGCAGTTCTTC,CSAKLAGDRGEQFF
TRBV12-3/TRBV12-4,.,.,TRBJ2-3,TGTGCCAGCACCATCCAAGAAGACCCAGCACATACGCAGTATTTT,CASTIQEDPAHTQYF
TRBV4-2,few,.,TRBJ2-7,TGTGCCAGCAGCCAAGGGGTTAGCGGCGCAACCTCCGAGCAGTACTTC,CASSQGVSGATSEQYF
TRBV15,many,TRBD1,TRBJ2-3,TGTGCCACCAGCAGTTATGGACAGGGGATAACAGATACGCAGTATTTT,CATSSYGQGITDTQYF
TRBV6-1,many,TRBD1,TRBJ1-2,TGTGCCAGCAGTGAACGGGGGACAGGGAATGGCTACACCTTC,CASSERGTGNGYTF
TRBV4-1,many,TRBD1,TRBJ2-5,TGCGCCAGCAGACCGACAGGGTTTAAAGAGACCCAGTACTTC,CASRPTGFKETQYF
TRBV11-2,few,.,TRBJ2-1,TGTGCCAGCAGCTTGCGACCCGTTCTCTACAATGAGCAGTTCTTC,CASSLRPVLYNEQFF
TRBV5-1,.,.,TRBJ2-5,TGCGCCAGCAGCTTGGAGTACCAAGAGACCCAGTACTTC,CASSLEYQETQYF
TRBV5-1,many,.,TRBJ1-6,TGCGCCAGCAGGGTGGGAGGCACTGATTCACCCCTCCACTTT,CASRVGGTDSPLHF
TRBV7-9,many,.,TRBJ2-6,TGTGCCAGCAGCAAGACAGAATCTGGGGCCAACGTCCTGACTTTC,CASSKTESGANVLTF
TRBV11-3,many,TRBD2,TRBJ2-3,TGTGCCAGCAGCTCAGCGGGGCTAACAGATACGCAGTATTTT,CASSSAGLTDTQYF
TRBV29-1,few,TRBD2,TRBJ2-3,TGCAGCGTTGCAACTAGCGGCCCCGATACGCAGTATTTT,CSVATSGPDTQYF
TRBV18,few,.,TRBJ2-6,TGTGCCAGCTCACCACGAGGTTTGGCCGACTCTGGGGCCAACGTCCTGACTTTC,CASSPRGLADSGANVLTF
TRBV9,few,.,TRBJ2-5,TGTGCCAGCAGCGTAGCTGCCCAAGAGACCCAGTACTTC,CASSVAAQETQYF
TRBV2,.,.,TRBJ2-4,TGTGCCAGCAGTGACAGTCTAGAGGGGATGGGGAACATTCAGTACTTC,CASSDSLEGMGNIQYF
TRBV12-3/TRBV12-4,few,TRBD2,TRBJ2-3,TGTGCCAGCAGTCCGGGACTAGCGGGAGCAGGGCCAGATACGCAGTATTTT,CASSPGLAGAGPDTQYF
TRBV24-1,few,.,TRBJ2-2,TGTGCCACCAGTGATTTCGGAAGCTCGAACACCGGGGAGCTGTTTTTT,CATSDFGSSNTGELFF
TRBV5-1,few,.,TRBJ2-7,TGCGCCAGCAGCTTGGAGGCAACTACCTACGAGCAGTACTTC,CASSLEATTYEQYF
TRBV20-1,.,.,TRBJ2-3,TGCAGTGCTAGAGAACGGGCTAGCGGCACAGATACGCAGTATTTT,CSARERASGTDTQYF
TRBV5-1,few,.,TRBJ2-3,TGCGCCAGCAGCTCTTTGACTACGCAGTATTTT,CASSSLTTQYF
TRBV6-2/TRBV6-3,.,.,TRBJ2-1,TGTGCCAGCAGATCCCCAGGGGTTTCGAATGAGCAGTTCTTC,CASRSPGVSNEQFF
TRBV29-1,few,.,TRBJ2-1,TGCAGCGTTTCCGGGACTTACAATGAGCAGTTCTTC,CSVSGTYNEQFF
TRBV29-1,.,TRBD1,TRBJ1-1,TGCAGCGACGGGACAGGGGGGGCCACTGAAGCTTTCTTT,CSDGTGGATEAFF
TRBV5-1,.,.,TRBJ2-6,TGCGCCAGCAGCTTGTTCTTGTCTGGGGCCAACGTCCTGACTTTC,CASSLFLSGANVLTF
TRBV19,.,.,TRBJ1-4,TGTGCCAGTAATGAAAGGGGCCTAAATGAAAAACTGTTTTTT,CASNERGLNEKLFF
TRBV7-2,few,.,TRBJ2-1,TGTGCCAGCAGCTACCCCTCGGGGAACTACAATGAGCAGTTCTTC,CASSYPSGNYNEQFF
TRBV7-2,.,TRBD2,TRBJ2-3,TGTGCCAGCAGCTTAGCTCCTTCGGGAGGAGGAGATACGCAGTATTTT,CASSLAPSGGGDTQYF
TRBV13,many,.,TRBJ2-1,TGTGCCAGCAGCTTAAGGTTCCGGGAGTCGTCCTACAATGAGCAGTTCTTC,CASSLRFRESSYNEQFF
TRBV11-2,.,TRBD1,TRBJ1-6,TGTGCCAGCAGCACCGGGACAGGGTACAATTCACCCCTCCACTTT,CASSTGTGYNSPLHF
TRBV15,.,.,TRBJ2-3,TGTGCCACGAGCCGGGGGCAGAGGACAGATACGCAGTATTTT,CATSRGQRTDTQYF
TRBV6-6,many,TRBD1,TRBJ1-4,TGTGCCAGCAGCCGGATCCGGACAGGGGGAGAAGAAAAACTGTTTTTT,CASSRIRTGGEEKLFF
TRBV11-2,many,.,TRBJ2-7,TGTGCCAGCAGCTTGAAAGGGTACTTC,CASSLKGYF
TRBV7-8,few,.,TRBJ2-4,TGTGCCAGCAGCTTAGGTTGGAGTCTACAAAACATTCAGTACTTC,CASSLGWSLQNIQYF
TRBV5-6,.,TRBD2,TRBJ2-5,TGTGCCAGCAGCTTGGGACTAGCGGGGACCCAGTACTTC,CASSLGLAGTQYF
TRBV20-1,few,TRBD2,TRBJ2-5,TGCAGTGCTCCCTTAGCGGGAGCGCCTCAAGAGACCCAGTACTTC,CSAPLAGAPQETQYF
TRBV10-3,.,.,TRBJ2-1,TGTGCCATCAGTGCCACCGGGGTTGAGCAGTTCTTC,CAISATGVEQFF
TRBV28,few,.,TRBJ2-7,TGTGCCAGCAGTTTCTACCCCGGAGGGGGAGGAGACGAGCAGTACTTC,CASSFYPGGGGDEQYF
TRBV14,many,.,TRBJ2-1,TGTGCCAGCAGCCAAGACTCACAGGGAGGCATCACCTCCTACAATGAGCAGTTCTTC,CASSQDSQGGITSYNEQFF
TRBV6-1,.,.,TRBJ2-7,TGTGCCAGCAGGGCTGCGCTCGTTCGGAGCTACGAGCAGTACTTC,CASRAALVRSYEQYF
TRBV11-2,many,.,TRBJ1-3,TGTGCCAGCATTTTAAGGCCCGGCCCGAGCTCTGGAAACACCATATATTTT,CASILRPGPSSGNTIYF
TRBV5-1,many,.,TRBJ2-7,TGCGCCAGCAGCTTGGGGTCCGGGGGGCCCCTGGGCGAGCAGTACTTC,CASSLGSGGPLGEQYF
TRBV20-1,.,.,TRBJ2-5,TGCAGTGCTAGTGCGGAGACCCAGTACTTC,CSASAETQYF
TRBV7-2,many,TRBD2,TRBJ2-7,TGTGCCAGCAGCTTGCTAGCGGGGGGCGAGCAGTACTTC,CASSLLAGGEQYF
TRBV19,.,TRBD1,TRBJ2-5,TGTGCCAGTAGTAAGGGGACAGGGGTTGGGACGGAGACCCAGTACTTC,CASSKGTGVGTETQYF
TRBV5-1,few,.,TRBJ1-2,TGCGCCAGCAGCTCCAGGGGTAATCGGGGCTACACCTTC,CASSSRGNRGYTF
TRBV7-9,.,TRBD2,TRBJ2-7,TGTGCCTCCGGACTAGCGGGCCCCTACGAGCAGTACTTC,CASGLAGPYEQYF
TRBV20-1,many,.,TRBJ1-2,TGCAGTGCTAGGGGGGCAGGGACCAACTATGGCTACACCTTC,CSARGAGTNYGYTF
TRBV9,few,.,TRBJ1-6,TGTGCCAGCAGCGCCGAGGGGTTCTATAATTCACCCCTCCACTTT,CASSAEGFYNSPLHF
TRBV28,once,.,TRBJ1-1,TGTGCCAGCAAGGGCGGGGGAGAAACTGAAGCTTTCTTT,CASKGGGETEAFF
TRBV11-2,many,.,TRBJ2-7,TGTGCCAGCAGCCTTACTAGGAACGAGCAGTACTTC,CASSLTRNEQYF
TRBV28,.,TRBD1,TRBJ2-4,TGTGCCAGCAGTTTAACAGGGGTAAACATTCAGTACTTC,CASSLTGVNIQYF